The 3 T cell receptor beta chains listed next were all sequenced from one sample in a study of blood T cell repertoires in COVID-19 (dated by TCRdb to 2020 to 2021). The library came from the immunoSEQ multiplex PCR assay. The immuneACCESS repertoire file appears here via TCRdb, limited to in-frame rearrangements. These files lack a portion of the clones; in checked studies, under half of the deficit traces to unresolved V genes, and the cause of the others is not known. In this sample the table shows tens of thousands of clones, 70% to 90% of which occur a single time. The ten largest make up under 30% of the sample. Sequenced sample: peripheral blood. These TCRs come from a human donor in a cohort sampled during active COVID-19.

The chain carries TRBV19 and TRBJ1-1; 7 nucleotides match TRBD1. V was pared by 5 bases and J by 2 bases, with 11 bases of the junction left unmatched. CDR1 and CDR2 (germline): LNHDA, SQIVND (reference sequence). CDR3 length: 16 residues. This chain's CDR3 is CASSPRTGLSNTEAFF. CDR3 nucleotide sequence: TGTGCCAGTAGTCCGCGGACAGGCCTCTCTAACACTGAAGCTTTCTTT.

In this sample, this clone turned up once. The chain carries TRBV5-1 and TRBJ2-3, with TRBD2 matching 11 bases. Per germline, CDR1 SGHRS and CDR2 YFSETQ. V was clipped by 0 bases and J by 5 bases; unmatched bases: 5. The CDR3 length is 16 residues. CDR3 residues: CASSLGSGGAGDTQYF. In nucleotides, the CDR3 is TGCGCCAGCAGCTTGGGTAGCGGGGGGGCTGGAGATACGCAGTATTTT.

The chain employs TRBV7-2 and TRBJ2-3, with D unresolved. The CDR3 has 15 residues. Germline assignment: CDR1 SGHTA and CDR2 FQGNSA. Deletions cut 5 bases from V and 2 bases from J, with 14 bases between. CDR3 bases: TGTGCCAGCAGCAACTCCGTTCGAGACACAGATACGCAGTATTTT. Protein product: CASSNSVRDTDTQYF. Supplemented by reference TRBV7-2 and TRBJ2-3, the full variable domain reads GAGVSQSPSNKVTEKGKDVELRCDPISGHTALYWYRQSLGQGLEFLIYFQGNSAPDKSGLPSDRFSAERTGGSVSTLTIQRTQQEDSAVYLCASSNSVRDTDTQYFGPGTRLTVL.